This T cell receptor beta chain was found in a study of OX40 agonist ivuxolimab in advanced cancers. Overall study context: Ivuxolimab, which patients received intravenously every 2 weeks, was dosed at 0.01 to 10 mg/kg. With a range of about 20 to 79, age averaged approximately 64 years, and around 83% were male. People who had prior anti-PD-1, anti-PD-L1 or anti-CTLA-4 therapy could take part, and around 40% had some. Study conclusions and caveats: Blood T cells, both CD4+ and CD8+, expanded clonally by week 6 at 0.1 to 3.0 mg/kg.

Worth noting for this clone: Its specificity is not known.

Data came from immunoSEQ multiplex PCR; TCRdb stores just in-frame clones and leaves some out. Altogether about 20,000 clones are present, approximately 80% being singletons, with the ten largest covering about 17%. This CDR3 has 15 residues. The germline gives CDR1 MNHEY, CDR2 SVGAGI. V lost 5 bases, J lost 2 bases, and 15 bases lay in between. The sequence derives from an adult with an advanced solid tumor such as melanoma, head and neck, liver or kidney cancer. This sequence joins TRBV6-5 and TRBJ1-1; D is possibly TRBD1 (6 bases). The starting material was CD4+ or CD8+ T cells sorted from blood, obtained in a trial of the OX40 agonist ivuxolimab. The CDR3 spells CASSVTGFFNTEAFF. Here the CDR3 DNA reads TGTGCCAGCAGTGTAACAGGGTTCTTCAACACTGAAGCTTTCTTT.